Many counts were recorded for the clone carrying this T cell receptor (beta chain). The data derive from a study of spatial heterogeneity in lung cancer. TCRdb recomputed calls from the 5' RACE reads with MiXCR, one row per CDR3 protein. The sample includes tens of thousands of distinct CDR3 sequences, roughly 7.9% of them seen just once. J gave up 4 bases and V 3 bases, and 4 bases lay outside the gene matches. From germline, CDR1 is SGHTA and CDR2 FQGTGA. The CDR3 runs 15 residues. As for time point: sample taken at primary tumor resection. In each case, whole RNA from tumor, nontumor lung or frozen PBMC was sequenced unsorted.

This TCR was recovered from a female donor with early-stage non-small cell lung cancer. V usage is TRBV7-3 and J usage is TRBJ2-3, with 10 bases fitting TRBD2. The source material was PBMCs, sampled at surgery. The CDR3 region is CASSFSGGASDTQYF. In nucleotides, the CDR3 is TGTGCCAGCAGCTTCAGCGGGGGGGCGTCAGATACGCAGTATTTT.